Here is one T cell receptor beta chain with its context. What it binds is unknown. The sample is drawn from a study of CD4+ T cells in melanoma. Study observations and caveats: A reported correlation linked neoantigen-specific CD4+ T cells to CD8+, macrophage and B cell function. Neoantigen-specific CD4+ T cells in melanoma reportedly had diverse differentiation states.

The data were produced by immunoSEQ multiplex PCR, yet TCRdb's version contains in-frame clones alone and is incomplete. The data show fewer than 20,000 clones, 81% seen once. The sample consisted of cells from a culture (not recorded whether cultured in vitro). This TCR derives from a human donor with melanoma.

The chain's CDR3 is CATSISSGNTIYF. CDR3 coding DNA: TGTGCCACCAGTATAAGCTCTGGAAACACCATATATTTT. This chain uses TRBV15 with TRBJ1-3; D call uncertain. CDR1 is LNHNV, CDR2 YYDKDF, per germline (reference sequence). This CDR3 is built from 13 residues. V was shortened by 6 bases and J by 0 bases, with 6 bases between the two germline ends.